This T cell receptor beta chain was captured in a study of T cell changes during pregnancy in multiple sclerosis. Only in-frame clones appear in the TCRdb table, and some are missing; sequencing was by immunoSEQ multiplex PCR. The sample shows under 30,000 clones, 85% to 95% of them seen only once. The V gene's germline CDR1 is GTSNPN and CDR2 SVGIG (reference sequence). The CDR3 runs 11 residues. The V and J ends lost 0 bases and 6 bases respectively, with 5 bases between them. This clone occurred a few times. The TCR was taken from a female donor with multiple sclerosis, enrolled in a pregnancy study. The source material was CD4+ T cells from peripheral blood mononuclear cells, sampled after pregnancy. V and J are TRBV30 and TRBJ1-1; D uncertain. CDR3 DNA sequence: TGTGCCTGGAGTGTAGAGTCTGAAGCTTTCTTT. Protein product: CAWSVESEAFF.